This T cell receptor beta chain was profiled in a study of T cell responses to AZD1222 COVID-19 vaccine. Study observations and caveats: It should be noted that donors were predominantly white British and more often female, and clonal diversity was possibly underestimated.

The table came from immunoSEQ multiplex PCR; TCRdb's copy has only in-frame clones and leaves some out. The repertoire holds 150,000 or so clones, with roughly 92% as singletons. Germline V gene sequence: CDR1 SGHNT, CDR2 YYREEE (reference sequence). The CDR3 consists of 16 residues. V was cut by 4 bases and J by 0 bases, with 15 bases left in between. In regard to this clone: Its target is unknown.

The receptor was derived from an adult in good health. The input for sequencing was peripheral blood, taken on day 0 of AZD1222 vaccination. J is TRBJ2-3 and V is TRBV5-4, with a tentative D call TRBD2 (6 bases). This chain's CDR3 is CASSPTYRGSTDTQYF. CDR3 sequence (DNA): TGTGCCAGCAGCCCGACCTACCGGGGGAGCACAGATACGCAGTATTTT.